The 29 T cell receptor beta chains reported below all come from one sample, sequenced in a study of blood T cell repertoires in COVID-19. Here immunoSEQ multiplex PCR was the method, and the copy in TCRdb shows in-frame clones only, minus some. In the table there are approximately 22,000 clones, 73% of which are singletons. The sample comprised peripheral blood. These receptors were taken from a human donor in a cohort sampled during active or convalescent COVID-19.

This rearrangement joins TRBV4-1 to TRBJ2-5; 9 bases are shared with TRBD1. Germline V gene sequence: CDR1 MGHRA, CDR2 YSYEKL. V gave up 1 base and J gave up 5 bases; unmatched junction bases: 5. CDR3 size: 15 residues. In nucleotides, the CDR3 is TGCGCCAGCAGCCAAGCCGGGACAGGGACCGAGACCCAGTACTTC. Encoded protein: CASSQAGTGTETQYF.

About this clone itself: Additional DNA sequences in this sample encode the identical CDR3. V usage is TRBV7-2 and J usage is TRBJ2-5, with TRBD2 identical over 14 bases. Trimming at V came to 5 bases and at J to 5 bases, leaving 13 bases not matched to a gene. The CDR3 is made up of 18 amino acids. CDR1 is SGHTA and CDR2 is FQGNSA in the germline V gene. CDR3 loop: CASSPYGTSGSGRETQYF. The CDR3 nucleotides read TGTGCCAGCAGCCCATACGGGACTAGCGGGAGTGGGCGGGAGACCCAGTACTTC. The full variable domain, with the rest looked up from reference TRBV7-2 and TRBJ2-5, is GAGVSQSPSNKVTEKGKDVELRCDPISGHTALYWYRQSLGQGLEFLIYFQGNSAPDKSGLPSDRFSAERTGGSVSTLTIQRTQQEDSAVYLCASSPYGTSGSGRETQYFGPGTRLLVL.

This CDR3 reads CASSPWTDNYGYTF. CDR3 DNA sequence: TGTGCCAGCTCACCCTGGACAGATAACTATGGCTACACCTTC. The V call is TRBV18, the J call TRBJ1-2, with D tentatively TRBD1 (6 bases). CDR3 length equals 14 residues. V lost 3 bases and J lost 1, with 9 bases in between. The germline CDR1 and CDR2 sequences are KGHSH and LQKENI.

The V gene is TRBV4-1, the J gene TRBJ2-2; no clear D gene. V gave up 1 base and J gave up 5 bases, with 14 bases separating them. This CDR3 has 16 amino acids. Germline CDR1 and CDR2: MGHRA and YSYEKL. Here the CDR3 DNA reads TGCGCCAGCAGCCAAGTTCCGGAGTCGCCGACCGGGGAGCTGTTTTTT. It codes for CASSQVPESPTGELFF.

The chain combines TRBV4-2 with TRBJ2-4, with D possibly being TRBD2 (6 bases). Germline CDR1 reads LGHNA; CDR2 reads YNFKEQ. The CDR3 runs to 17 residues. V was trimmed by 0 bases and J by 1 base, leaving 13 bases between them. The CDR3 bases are TGTGCCAGCAGCCAAGAGGGCCCCCGGGGGGCCAAAAACATTCAGTACTTC. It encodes CASSQEGPRGAKNIQYF.

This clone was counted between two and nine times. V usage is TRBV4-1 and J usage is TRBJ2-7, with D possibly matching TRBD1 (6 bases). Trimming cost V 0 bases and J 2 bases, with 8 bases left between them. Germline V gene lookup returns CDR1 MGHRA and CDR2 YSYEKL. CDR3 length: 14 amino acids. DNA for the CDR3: TGCGCCAGCAGCCAAGACAGGGGACCCTACGAGCAGTACTTC. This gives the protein CASSQDRGPYEQYF.

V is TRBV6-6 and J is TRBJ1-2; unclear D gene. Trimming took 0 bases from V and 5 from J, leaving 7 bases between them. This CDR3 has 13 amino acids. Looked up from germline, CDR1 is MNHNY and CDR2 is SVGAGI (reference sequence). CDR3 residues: CASSYSKEYGYTF. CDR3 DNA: TGTGCCAGCAGTTACTCGAAAGAGTATGGCTACACCTTC.

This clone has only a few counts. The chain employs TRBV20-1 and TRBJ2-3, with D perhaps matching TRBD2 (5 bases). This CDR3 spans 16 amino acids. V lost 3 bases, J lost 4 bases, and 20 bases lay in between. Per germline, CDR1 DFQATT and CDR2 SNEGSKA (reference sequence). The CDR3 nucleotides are TGCAGTGCTAGTATCAGAGTCGGGAAATATGCAGATACGCAGTATTTT. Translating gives CSASIRVGKYADTQYF.

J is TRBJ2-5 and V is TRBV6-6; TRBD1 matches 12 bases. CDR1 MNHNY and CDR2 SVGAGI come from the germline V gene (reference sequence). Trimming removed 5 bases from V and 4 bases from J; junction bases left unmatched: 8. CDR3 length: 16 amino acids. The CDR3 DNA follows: TGTGCCAGCAGTCAGGGGGACAGGGGGCGAGTAGAGACCCAGTACTTC. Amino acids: CASSQGDRGRVETQYF.

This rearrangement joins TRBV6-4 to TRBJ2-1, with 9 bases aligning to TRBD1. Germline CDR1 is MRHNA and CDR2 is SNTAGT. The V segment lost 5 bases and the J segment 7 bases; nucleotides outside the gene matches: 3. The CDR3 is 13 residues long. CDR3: CASSRQGGNEQFF. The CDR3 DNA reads TGTGCCAGCAGTCGACAGGGGGGGAATGAGCAGTTCTTC.

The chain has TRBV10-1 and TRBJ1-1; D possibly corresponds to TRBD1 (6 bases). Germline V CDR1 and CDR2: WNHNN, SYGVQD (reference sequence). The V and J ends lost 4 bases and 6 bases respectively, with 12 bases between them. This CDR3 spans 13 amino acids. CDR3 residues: CASSAQGQAEAFF. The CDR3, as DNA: TGCGCCAGCAGTGCCCAGGGGCAAGCTGAAGCTTTCTTT.

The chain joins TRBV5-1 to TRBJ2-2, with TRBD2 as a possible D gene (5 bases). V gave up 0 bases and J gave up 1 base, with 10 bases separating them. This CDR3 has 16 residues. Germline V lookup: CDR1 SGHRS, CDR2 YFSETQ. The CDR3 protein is CASSLDTGWNTGELFF. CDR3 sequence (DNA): TGCGCCAGCAGCTTGGATACGGGATGGAACACCGGGGAGCTGTTTTTT.

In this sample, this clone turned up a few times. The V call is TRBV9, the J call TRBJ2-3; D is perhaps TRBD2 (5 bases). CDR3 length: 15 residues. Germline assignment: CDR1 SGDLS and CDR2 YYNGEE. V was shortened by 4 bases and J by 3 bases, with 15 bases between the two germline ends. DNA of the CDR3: TGTGCCAGCAGCTTCTTTGGGAGTGGTACAGATACGCAGTATTTT. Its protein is CASSFFGSGTDTQYF.

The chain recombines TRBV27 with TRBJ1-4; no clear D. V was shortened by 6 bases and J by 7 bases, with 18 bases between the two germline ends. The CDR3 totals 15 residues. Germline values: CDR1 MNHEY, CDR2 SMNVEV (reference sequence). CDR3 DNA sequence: TGTGCCAGCAGACCCCTTAGAGACATCCCTGAAAAACTGTTTTTT. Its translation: CASRPLRDIPEKLFF.

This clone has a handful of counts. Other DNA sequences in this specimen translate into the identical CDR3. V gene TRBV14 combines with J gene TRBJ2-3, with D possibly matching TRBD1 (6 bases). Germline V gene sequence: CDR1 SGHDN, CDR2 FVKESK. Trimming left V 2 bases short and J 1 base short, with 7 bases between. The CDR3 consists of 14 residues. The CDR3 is CASSQRQGTDTQYF. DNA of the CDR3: TGTGCCAGCAGCCAAAGACAGGGCACAGATACGCAGTATTTT.

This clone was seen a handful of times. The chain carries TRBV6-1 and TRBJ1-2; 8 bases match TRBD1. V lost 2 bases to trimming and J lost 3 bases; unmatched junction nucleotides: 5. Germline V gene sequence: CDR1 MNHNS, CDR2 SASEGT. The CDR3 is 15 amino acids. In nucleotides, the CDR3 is TGTGCCAGCAGTGAACAACAGGGGGTCTACTATGGCTACACCTTC. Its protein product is CASSEQQGVYYGYTF.

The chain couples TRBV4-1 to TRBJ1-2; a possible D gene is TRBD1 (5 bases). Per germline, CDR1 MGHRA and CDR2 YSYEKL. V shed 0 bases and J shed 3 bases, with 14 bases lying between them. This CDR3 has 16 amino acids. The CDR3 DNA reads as TGCGCCAGCAGCCAAGATCGGGACCGGGGGGACTATGGCTACACCTTC. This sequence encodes CASSQDRDRGDYGYTF.

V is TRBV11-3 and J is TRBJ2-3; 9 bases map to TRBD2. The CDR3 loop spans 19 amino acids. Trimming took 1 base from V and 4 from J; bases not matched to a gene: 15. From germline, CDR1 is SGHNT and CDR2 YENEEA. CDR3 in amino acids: CASSLGQSSGVLASDTQYF. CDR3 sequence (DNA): TGTGCCAGCAGCTTAGGTCAATCTAGCGGGGTTTTAGCCTCAGATACGCAGTATTTT.

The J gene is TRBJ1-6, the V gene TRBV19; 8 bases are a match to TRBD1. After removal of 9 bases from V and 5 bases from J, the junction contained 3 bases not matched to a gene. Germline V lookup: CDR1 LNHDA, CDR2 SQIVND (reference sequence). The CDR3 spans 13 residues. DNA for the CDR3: TGTGCCAGCAAGACAGGGGATAATTCACCCCTCCACTTT. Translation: CASKTGDNSPLHF.

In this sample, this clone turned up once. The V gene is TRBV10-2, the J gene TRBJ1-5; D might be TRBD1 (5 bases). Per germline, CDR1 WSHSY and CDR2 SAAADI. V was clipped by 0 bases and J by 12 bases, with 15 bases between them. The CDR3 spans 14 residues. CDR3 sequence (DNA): TGCGCCAGCAGTGAGTCTGTAATAGGACAAGTCCAGCATTTT. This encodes CASSESVIGQVQHF.

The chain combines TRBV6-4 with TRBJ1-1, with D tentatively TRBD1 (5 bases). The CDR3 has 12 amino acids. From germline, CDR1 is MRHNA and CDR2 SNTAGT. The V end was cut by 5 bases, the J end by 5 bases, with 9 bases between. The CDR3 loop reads CASSHGGTEAFF. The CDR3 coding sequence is TGTGCCAGCAGTCACGGGGGGACTGAAGCTTTCTTT.

CDR3 residues: CASSQDGSPDTQYF. CDR3 in DNA: TGCGCCAGCAGCCAAGATGGTAGCCCAGATACGCAGTATTTT. The chain employs TRBV4-3 and TRBJ2-3, with unresolved D. Germline V gene data show CDR1 as LGHNA and CDR2 as YSLEER. V was shortened by 0 bases and J by 4 bases, with 8 bases between the two germline ends. The CDR3 contains 14 residues.

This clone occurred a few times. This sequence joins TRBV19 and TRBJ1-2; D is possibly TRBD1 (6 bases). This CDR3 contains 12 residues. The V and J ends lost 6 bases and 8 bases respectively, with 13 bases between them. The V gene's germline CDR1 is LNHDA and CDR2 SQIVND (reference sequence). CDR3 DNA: TGTGCCAGTAGCCCCAGGGGTGCCGGCTACACCTTC. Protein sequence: CASSPRGAGYTF.

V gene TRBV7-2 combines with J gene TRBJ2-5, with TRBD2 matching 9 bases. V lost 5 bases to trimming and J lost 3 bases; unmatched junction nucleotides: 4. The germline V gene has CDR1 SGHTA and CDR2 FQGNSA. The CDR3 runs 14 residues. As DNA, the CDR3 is TGTGCCAGCAGCCAGGCGGGGGGGAAAGAGACCCAGTACTTC. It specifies CASSQAGGKETQYF.

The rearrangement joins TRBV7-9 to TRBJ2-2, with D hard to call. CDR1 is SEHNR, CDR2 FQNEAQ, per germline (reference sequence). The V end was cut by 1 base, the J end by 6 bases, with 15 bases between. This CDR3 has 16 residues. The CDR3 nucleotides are TGTGCCAGCAGCTTAGGAAAATCGGGTATCCCCGGGGAGCTGTTTTTT. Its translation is CASSLGKSGIPGELFF.

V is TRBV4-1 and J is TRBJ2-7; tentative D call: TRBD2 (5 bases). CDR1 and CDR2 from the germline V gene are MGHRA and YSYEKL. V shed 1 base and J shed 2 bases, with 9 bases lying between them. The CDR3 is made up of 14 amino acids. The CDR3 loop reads CASSQVGGTYEQYF. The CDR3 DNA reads TGCGCCAGCAGCCAAGTCGGAGGAACCTACGAGCAGTACTTC.

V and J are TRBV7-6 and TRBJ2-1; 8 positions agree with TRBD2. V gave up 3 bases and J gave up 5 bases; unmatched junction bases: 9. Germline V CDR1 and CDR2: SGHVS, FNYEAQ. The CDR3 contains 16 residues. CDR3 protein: CASSFLREGLNNEQFF. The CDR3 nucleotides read TGTGCCAGCAGCTTTTTACGGGAGGGCCTCAACAATGAGCAGTTCTTC.

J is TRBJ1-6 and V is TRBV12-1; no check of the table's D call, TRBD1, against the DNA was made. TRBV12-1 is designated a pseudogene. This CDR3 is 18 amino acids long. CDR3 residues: CASSFEGDRGLSNSPLHF. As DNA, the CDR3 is TGTGCCAGCAGCTTTGAGGGGGACAGGGGGCTTAGTAATTCACCCCTCCACTTT.

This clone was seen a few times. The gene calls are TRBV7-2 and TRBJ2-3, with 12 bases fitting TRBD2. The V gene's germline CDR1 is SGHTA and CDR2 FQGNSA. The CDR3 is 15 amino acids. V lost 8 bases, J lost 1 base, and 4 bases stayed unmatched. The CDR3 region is CASASGRAGTDTQYF. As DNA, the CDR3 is TGTGCCAGCGCTAGCGGGAGGGCGGGCACAGATACGCAGTATTTT.